The 18 T cell receptor beta chains listed next were all sequenced from one sample in a study of beta chain features in type 1 diabetes. Their cognate antigens are unknown. Expressed TCRB transcripts got sequenced, as all isolated RNA was reverse transcribed. TCRdb keeps only in-frame clones here, not all; method: immunoSEQ multiplex PCR. The sample holds around 310,000 clones, approximately 13% seen once. Whole-study findings and limits: TCRB CDR3 length was moderately but significantly reduced in all four CD4+ subsets of Type 1 diabetes patients.

The sample taken for sequencing was naive CD4+ T cells from blood. Every receptor here comes from a woman between 18 and 29 years old with type 1 diabetes.

This chain uses TRBV7-2 with TRBJ2-7; a possible D gene is TRBD2 (6 bases). V lost 6 bases to trimming and J lost 6 bases, with 15 bases between them. This CDR3 has 13 residues. CDR1 and CDR2 from the germline V gene are SGHTA and FQGNSA. Here the CDR3 reads CASRESEGFEQYV. The CDR3 nucleotides are TGTGCCAGCAGAGAATCGGAGGGCTTCGAGCAGTACGTC.

The chain uses TRBV7-3 and TRBJ2-3; tentative D call: TRBD1 (7 bases). This CDR3 region has 15 residues. Trimming pared 4 bases from V and 0 bases from J, leaving 11 bases between. Germline V CDR1 and CDR2: SGHTA, FQGTGA. This chain's CDR3 is CASSSGGSSTDTQYF. For the CDR3, the DNA is TGTGCCAGCAGCTCAGGGGGGTCTAGCACAGATACGCAGTATTTT.

CDR3 in DNA: TGTGCCAGCAGCTTAGTGGCCGGACAGCAAGAGACCCAGTACTTC. Translating gives CASSLVAGQQETQYF. The V and J genes are TRBV7-9 and TRBJ2-5; D is perhaps TRBD1 (6 bases). V gave up 1 base and J gave up 2 bases, with 11 bases separating them. CDR3 size: 15 residues. Per the germline V gene, CDR1 is SEHNR and CDR2 is FQNEAQ (reference sequence).

This clone was counted a few times. This sequence joins TRBV18 and TRBJ2-5; D is undetermined. CDR3 length equals 13 residues. Between the trimmed V and J ends, which lost 3 bases and 2 bases, there was a span of 7 bases. Germline V gene data show CDR1 as KGHSH and CDR2 as LQKENI. CDR3 protein: CASSPARQETQYF. In DNA, the CDR3 is TGTGCCAGCTCACCGGCCAGACAAGAGACCCAGTACTTC.

The chain combines TRBV9 with TRBJ2-1; 12 bases fit TRBD2. V lost 0 bases to trimming and J lost 8 bases; unmatched junction nucleotides: 9. Germline values: CDR1 SGDLS, CDR2 YYNGEE. CDR3 length equals 17 residues. CDR3: CASSVGVGASGRDEQFF. The CDR3 nucleotides are TGTGCCAGCAGCGTAGGGGTCGGGGCTAGCGGGAGGGATGAGCAGTTCTTC.

CDR3 sequence reads: CSPLARETQYF. The CDR3 DNA reads as TGCAGTCCCCTCGCCCGGGAGACCCAGTACTTC. V usage is TRBV20-1 and J usage is TRBJ2-5; D gene uncertain. The CDR3 runs to 11 residues. V lost 8 bases and J lost 5, with 12 bases in between. CDR1 is DFQATT, CDR2 SNEGSKA, per germline (reference sequence).

The chain links TRBV28 to TRBJ2-1, with 7 bases fitting TRBD2. V was clipped by 7 bases and J by 3 bases; unmatched bases: 9. The CDR3 loop spans 15 amino acids. The germline V gene has CDR1 MDHEN and CDR2 SYDVKM. The CDR3 protein is CASTTGGGIYNEQFF. CDR3 nucleotide sequence: TGTGCCAGCACCACGGGCGGGGGAATCTACAATGAGCAGTTCTTC.

This chain uses TRBV6-5 with TRBJ2-5; 8 nucleotides line up with TRBD1. The germline V gene has CDR1 MNHEY and CDR2 SVGAGI. The CDR3 is made up of 15 amino acids. The trim removed 5 bases at V and 5 bases at J, leaving 10 bases unmatched. The CDR3 spells CASSLGQALPETQYF. The DNA of the CDR3 is TGTGCCAGCAGTCTGGGACAGGCCCTTCCGGAGACCCAGTACTTC.

The V call is TRBV5-1, the J call TRBJ2-5; 10 bases are a match to TRBD1. The CDR3 length is 15 residues. Losses at the gene ends were 4 bases for V and 4 bases for J; bases not matched to a gene: 7. The germline CDR1 and CDR2 sequences are SGHRS and YFSETQ. The CDR3 here is CASSRTGQGGETQYF. The CDR3 nucleotides are TGCGCCAGCAGCCGAACCGGACAGGGGGGAGAGACCCAGTACTTC.

The chain joins TRBV19 to TRBJ2-3; 8 bases line up with TRBD2. Germline assignment: CDR1 LNHDA and CDR2 SQIVND (reference sequence). The CDR3 sequence is 15 residues long. The V gene end was trimmed by 8 bases and the J gene end by 7 bases; junction bases not matched to a gene: 14. The CDR3 loop reads CASSTSATRGNTQYF. The CDR3 DNA reads TGTGCCAGTTCGACTAGCGCCACAAGGGGGAATACGCAGTATTTT. The complete variable domain, with remaining parts taken from reference TRBV19 and TRBJ2-3, reads DGGITQSPKYLFRKEGQNVTLSCEQNLNHDAMYWYRQDPGQGLRLIYYSQIVNDFQKGDIAEGYSVSREKKESFPLTVTSAQKNPTAFYLCASSTSATRGNTQYFGPGTRLTVL.

This clone was found a few times. V gene TRBV7-3 combines with J gene TRBJ2-1; 12 nucleotides match TRBD2. CDR3 length: 14 amino acids. Trimming at V came to 6 bases and at J to 7 bases, leaving 4 bases not matched to a gene. Per germline, CDR1 SGHTA and CDR2 FQGTGA. CDR3 region: CASRSTSGRNEQFF. CDR3 sequence (DNA): TGTGCCAGCAGGTCGACTAGCGGGAGAAATGAGCAGTTCTTC.

The chain recombines TRBV30 with TRBJ1-1, with D possibly TRBD1 on 6 matching bases. Germline values: CDR1 GTSNPN, CDR2 SVGIG (reference sequence). This CDR3 comprises 16 residues. The V end lost 2 bases, the J end lost 1 base, and 17 bases lay between the germline ends. The CDR3 coding sequence is TGTGCCTGGAGTCGGGGATGGGACACCTCGAACACTGAAGCTTTCTTT. Its protein product is CAWSRGWDTSNTEAFF.

The chain links TRBV6-6 to TRBJ2-7; TRBD1 might be the D (5 bases). The CDR3 covers 14 residues. Trimming took 0 bases from V and 3 from J, leaving 9 bases between them. Germline values: CDR1 MNHNY, CDR2 SVGAGI (reference sequence). This chain's CDR3 is CASSYSGQVYEQYV. The CDR3 DNA reads TGTGCCAGCAGTTACTCGGGGCAAGTCTACGAGCAGTACGTC.

This clone appeared once. The sample carries other DNA sequences with the same CDR3. The chain links TRBV30 to TRBJ1-2; a possible D gene is TRBD1 (6 bases). The germline CDR1 and CDR2 sequences are GTSNPN and SVGIG (reference sequence). V was cut by 0 bases and J by 8 bases, with 13 bases left in between. CDR3 size: 13 residues. CDR3 DNA: TGTGCCTGGAGTGTAGGGGGGGGAGGGGGCTACACCTTC. Translating it yields CAWSVGGGGGYTF.

This clone was counted a single time. V is TRBV28 and J is TRBJ1-1; D is possibly TRBD1 (5 bases). This CDR3 comprises 12 residues. Germline CDR1 reads MDHEN; CDR2 reads SYDVKM. The V end was cut by 6 bases, the J end by 6 bases, with 11 bases between. CDR3 sequence (DNA): TGTGCCAGCAGCCCAGGGTTGTCTGAAGCTTTCTTT. It yields the protein CASSPGLSEAFF.

This CDR3 is CASSLDGLAGFTDTQYF. CDR3 nucleotide sequence: TGTGCCAGCAGCTTGGATGGACTAGCGGGGTTCACAGATACGCAGTATTTT. The chain carries TRBV5-4 and TRBJ2-3, with 12 bases identical to TRBD2. CDR3 length: 17 amino acids. Germline lookup yields CDR1 SGHNT and CDR2 YYREEE (reference sequence). Trimming took 0 bases from V and 2 from J; bases not matched to a gene: 4.

This clone has more than one count but fewer than ten. V usage is TRBV30 and J usage is TRBJ1-1; 8 nucleotides agree with TRBD1. The CDR3 runs to 14 residues. The J segment lost 5 bases and the V segment lost 5 bases, leaving 10 bases of the junction unmatched. Germline CDR1 is GTSNPN and CDR2 is SVGIG (reference sequence). CDR3 amino acids: CAWASTGGWTEAFF. CDR3 coding DNA: TGTGCCTGGGCCAGTACAGGGGGATGGACTGAAGCTTTCTTT.

This clone was observed a few times. The chain uses TRBV5-1 and TRBJ1-1, with 9 bases aligning to TRBD1. This CDR3 region has 14 residues. J lost 4 bases, V lost 2 bases, and 3 bases had no gene match. Looked up from germline, CDR1 is SGHRS and CDR2 is YFSETQ. The CDR3 loop reads CASSFGQGFTEAFF. CDR3 nucleotide sequence: TGCGCCAGCAGCTTCGGACAGGGGTTCACTGAAGCTTTCTTT.